Presented here are 12 T cell receptor beta chains from one specimen sequenced in a study of STAT5B mutations in CD4+ large granular lymphocyte leukemia. Sequencing was performed with immunoSEQ multiplex PCR; in TCRdb, only in-frame clones are kept and a portion is missing. The sample consists of about 30,000 clones, nearly 80% of them appearing once. Sequencing was carried out using CD4+ T cells from blood buffy coats. The origin of the receptors is a human donor in good health.

This clone has just a few counts. The chain joins TRBV19 to TRBJ1-1; TRBD1 agrees at 7 bases. V trimming: 7 bases; J trimming: 3 bases; junction bases outside the gene matches: 2. The CDR3 length is 12 residues. Germline V lookup: CDR1 LNHDA, CDR2 SQIVND (reference sequence). This CDR3 is CASKDRDTEAFF. The CDR3 DNA is TGTGCCAGTAAAGACAGGGACACTGAAGCTTTCTTT.

The chain uses TRBV6-5 and TRBJ2-1; 7 nucleotides match TRBD1. This CDR3 comprises 13 residues. Trimming at V came to 8 bases and at J to 3 bases, leaving 4 bases not matched to a gene. The germline V gene encodes CDR1 MNHEY and CDR2 SVGAGI. CDR3 region: CASYDRVYNEQFF. In DNA form, the CDR3 reads TGTGCCAGCTACGACAGGGTCTACAATGAGCAGTTCTTC.

The chain carries TRBV19 and TRBJ1-1, with D hard to call. CDR3 length: 16 amino acids. From germline, CDR1 is LNHDA and CDR2 SQIVND (reference sequence). V lost 4 bases and J 0 bases, leaving 15 bases between the germline ends. The CDR3 nucleotides read TGTGCCAGTAGTAAAGCCGATTTACAGTTGAACACTGAAGCTTTCTTT. Protein sequence: CASSKADLQLNTEAFF.

V gene TRBV6-1 combines with J gene TRBJ1-2; D is possibly TRBD1 (6 bases). Trimming removed 4 bases at V and 4 bases at J, with 10 bases between. The CDR3 runs 13 residues. CDR1 MNHNS and CDR2 SASEGT come from the germline V gene. The CDR3 DNA follows: TGTGCCAGCAGTGCGAAGGACAGCTATGGCTACACCTTC. Its translation: CASSAKDSYGYTF.

The genes are TRBV5-1 and TRBJ2-1, with 9 positions matching TRBD2. The CDR3 covers 15 residues. The J segment lost 6 bases and the V segment lost 5 bases, leaving 9 bases of the junction unmatched. The V gene's germline CDR1 is SGHRS and CDR2 YFSETQ. The CDR3 sequence is CASSYLAGPSNEQFF. The CDR3 bases are TGCGCCAGCAGTTACCTAGCGGGACCGTCCAATGAGCAGTTCTTC. Supplemented by reference TRBV5-1 and TRBJ2-1, the full variable domain reads KAGVTQTPRYLIKTRGQQVTLSCSPISGHRSVSWYQQTPGQGLQFLFEYFSETQRNKGNFPGRFSGRQFSNSRSEMNVSTLELGDSALYLCASSYLAGPSNEQFFGPGTRLTVL.

This rearrangement joins TRBV4-3 to TRBJ1-6, with D possibly TRBD1 on 6 matching bases. The CDR3 extends over 16 amino acids. Germline loops: CDR1 LGHNA, CDR2 YSLEER. The V end was cut by 3 bases, the J end by 8 bases, with 17 bases between. DNA for the CDR3: TGCGCCAGCAGCCACCTTTACAGGGACCCCTATTCACCCCTCCACTTT. This codes for CASSHLYRDPYSPLHF.

The chain recombines TRBV10-3 with TRBJ2-3; no firm D call. The ends were cut back, 1 base at V and 3 bases at J, with 5 bases in the middle. CDR3 length: 13 amino acids. Germline assignment: CDR1 ENHRY and CDR2 SYGVKD. The CDR3 nucleotides read TGTGCCATCAGTGAGTTGGGAACAGATACGCAGTATTTT. Its translation: CAISELGTDTQYF.

This clone has more than one count but fewer than ten. The chain carries TRBV7-9 and TRBJ1-1, with TRBD1 matching over 11 bases. V was pared by 4 bases and J by 2 bases, with 6 bases of the junction left unmatched. CDR3 size: 16 residues. Germline CDR1 SEHNR, CDR2 FQNEAQ (reference sequence). CDR3 coding DNA: TGTGCCAGCAGCTCCGGGACAGGGGGTTATAACACTGAAGCTTTCTTT. Translated: CASSSGTGGYNTEAFF.

The chain links TRBV19 to TRBJ2-5; TRBD1 is a possible D gene (6 bases). The CDR3 sequence is 15 residues long. CDR1 LNHDA and CDR2 SQIVND come from the germline V gene (reference sequence). Between the trimmed V and J ends, which lost 6 bases and 1 base, there was a span of 15 bases. CDR3 coding DNA: TGTGCCAGTAGCATCGACAGGCAGACCCAAGAGACCCAGTACTTC. Amino acid sequence: CASSIDRQTQETQYF.

The chain employs TRBV7-8 and TRBJ1-1, with 7 positions matching TRBD1. J was trimmed by 1 base and V by 5 bases; bases with no gene match: 1. The length of the CDR3 is 13 residues. The germline CDR1 and CDR2 sequences are SGHVS and FQNEAQ. The CDR3 DNA follows: TGTGCCAGCAGCCGACAGGGGAACACTGAAGCTTTCTTT. Translated, it gives CASSRQGNTEAFF.

J is TRBJ1-2 and V is TRBV4-2; possibly TRBD1 for D (5 bases). V lost 3 bases and J 10 bases, leaving 15 bases between the germline ends. The length of the CDR3 is 13 residues. Germline CDR1 reads LGHNA; CDR2 reads YNFKEQ. The CDR3 reads CASSHRDARDYTF. The CDR3 DNA reads as TGTGCCAGCAGCCACCGGGACGCCAGAGACTACACCTTC.

CDR3 DNA: TGTGCCAGCAGCTCTGGCGGGACGGACGGCGCCGGGGAGCTGTTTTTT. Translation: CASSSGGTDGAGELFF. V gene TRBV5-4 combines with J gene TRBJ2-2; D is perhaps TRBD2 (6 bases). With 3 bases removed from V and 6 bases from J, the gap between germline ends came to 18 bases. This CDR3 has 16 amino acids. The germline CDR1 and CDR2 sequences are SGHNT and YYREEE (reference sequence). Full variable domain (outside the CDR3, taken from reference TRBV5-4 and TRBJ2-2): ETGVTQSPTHLIKTRGQQVTLRCSSQSGHNTVSWYQQALGQGPQFIFQYYREEENGRGNFPPRFSGLQFPNYSSELNVNALELDDSALYLCASSSGGTDGAGELFFGEGSRLTVL.